This TCR beta chain derives from a study of T-cell reconstitution after alpha-beta-depleted transplantation in children (dated by TCRdb to 2016 to 2017). As for the study more broadly: T-cell immune reconstitution after TCRalphabeta/CD19-depleted allogeneic hematopoietic cell transplantation in children was quantitatively tracked in the study by means of TCR repertoire profiling. Results and caveats for the whole study, not just this receptor: About two months after transplant, the apparently early recovery of alphabetaT-cell counts reportedly depended on just several hundred clones that had expanded rapidly and came from non-depleted graft cells. Hyperexpanded clone frequencies declined over subsequent months; after one year, T-cell counts and TCRbeta diversity were mostly attributed to newly produced T cells. In some patients, the high TCRbeta diversity seen at day 60 was put down to recipient T cells and intrathymic progenitors that had survived conditioning.

The treatment or condition label for this specimen denotes: allogeneic hematopoietic cell transplantation with graft depleted of TCRalphabeta T cells and CD19 B cells. The children who served as transplant recipients had been given grafts of TCRalphabeta/CD19-depleted allogeneic hematopoietic cells. Inclusive of the bounding cysteine and phenylalanine, the CDR3 is 12 residues long. The kept DNA is CDR3 alone, 36 bases in frame from the first base. Per the germline V gene (reference sequence), SEHNR is the CDR1 and FQNEAQ is the CDR2. V drops 4 bases and J drops 6 bases, leaving 9 bases in between. Receptors were amplified or captured by PCR. TCRdb records Illumina HiSeq 2500 as the sequencer. To normalize quantification of the TCRbeta repertoire, the TCR libraries were built with molecular barcoding that relied on unique molecular identifiers. TCRdb reprocessing: public reads trimmed at Q25 with fastp, clones called with MiXCR, in-frame beta chains kept. Rows matching on CDR3 protein sequence are summarized as one entry with the most common DNA and genes. The sample table holds 200,000 to 250,000 distinct CDR3 sequences, of which approximately 11% were seen once. The ten largest clones capture roughly 28% of the sample.

This clonotype was counted many times. This receptor's antigen is unknown. Nothing much larger sits one base from this clone, and base qualities are not available. The receptor's source is a child under two years old with acute myeloid leukemia, due to receive a stem cell transplant. The sequencing used PBMCs, collected before TCRalphabeta/CD19-depleted stem cell transplant. The rearrangement combines TRBV7-9 with TRBJ1-1, with no D gene named confidently. The nucleotide sequence is TGTGCCAGCAGCTCCGCTCGCCCTGAAGCTTTCTTT. Its amino acids are CASSSARPEAFF. Full variable domain (CDR3 extended with the reference TRBV7-9 and TRBJ1-1 proteins): DTGVSQNPRHKITKRGQNVTFRCDPISEHNRLYWYRQTLGQGPEFLTYFQNEAQLEKSRLLSDRFSAERPKGSFSTLEIQRTEQGDSAMYLCASSSARPEAFFGQGTRLTVV.